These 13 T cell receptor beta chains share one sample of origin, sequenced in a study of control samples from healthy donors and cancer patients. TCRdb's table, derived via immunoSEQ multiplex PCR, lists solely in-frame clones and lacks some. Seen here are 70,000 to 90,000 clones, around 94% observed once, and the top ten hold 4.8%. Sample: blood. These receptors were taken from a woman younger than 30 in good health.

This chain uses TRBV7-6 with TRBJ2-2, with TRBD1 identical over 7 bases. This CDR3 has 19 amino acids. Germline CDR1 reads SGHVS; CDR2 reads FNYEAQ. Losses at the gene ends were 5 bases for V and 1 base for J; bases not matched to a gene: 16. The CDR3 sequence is CASSRPPTGVSRNTGELFF. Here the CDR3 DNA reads TGTGCCAGCAGCCGCCCCCCAACAGGGGTGTCTAGGAACACCGGGGAGCTGTTTTTT. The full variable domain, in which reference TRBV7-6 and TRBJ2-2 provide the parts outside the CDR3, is GAGVSQSPRYKVTKRGQDVALRCDPISGHVSLYWYRQALGQGPEFLTYFNYEAQQDKSGLPNDRFSAERPEGSISTLTIQRTEQRDSAMYRCASSRPPTGVSRNTGELFFGEGSRLTVL.

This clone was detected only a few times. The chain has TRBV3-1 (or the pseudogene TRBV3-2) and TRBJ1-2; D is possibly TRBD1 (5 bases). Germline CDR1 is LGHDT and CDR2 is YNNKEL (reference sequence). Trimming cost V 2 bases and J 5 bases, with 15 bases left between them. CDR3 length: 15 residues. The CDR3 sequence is CASSQIEGERYGYTF. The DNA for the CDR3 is TGTGCCAGCAGCCAAATTGAAGGGGAGAGGTATGGCTACACCTTC.

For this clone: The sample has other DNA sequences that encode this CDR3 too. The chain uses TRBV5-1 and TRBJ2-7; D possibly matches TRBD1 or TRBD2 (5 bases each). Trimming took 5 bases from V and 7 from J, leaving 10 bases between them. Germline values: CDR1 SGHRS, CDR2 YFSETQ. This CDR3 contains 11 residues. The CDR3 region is CASRQGVEQYF. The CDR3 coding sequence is TGCGCCAGCAGGCAGGGAGTAGAGCAGTACTTC.

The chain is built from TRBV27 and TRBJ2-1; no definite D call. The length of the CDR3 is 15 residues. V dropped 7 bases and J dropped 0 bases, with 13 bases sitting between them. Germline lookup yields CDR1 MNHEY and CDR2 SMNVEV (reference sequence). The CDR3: CASKPADNSYNEQFF. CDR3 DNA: TGTGCCAGCAAGCCGGCTGACAACTCCTACAATGAGCAGTTCTTC.

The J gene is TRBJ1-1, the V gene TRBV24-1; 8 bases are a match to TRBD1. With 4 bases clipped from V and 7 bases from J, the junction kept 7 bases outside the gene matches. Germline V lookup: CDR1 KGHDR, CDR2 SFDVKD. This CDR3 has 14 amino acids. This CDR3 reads CATSESQGAFEAFF. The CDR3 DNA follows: TGTGCCACCAGTGAGTCCCAGGGGGCATTTGAAGCTTTCTTT.

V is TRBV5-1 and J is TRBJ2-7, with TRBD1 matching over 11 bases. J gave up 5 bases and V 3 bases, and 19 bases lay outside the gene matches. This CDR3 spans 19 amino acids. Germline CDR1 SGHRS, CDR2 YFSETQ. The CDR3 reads CASSSFFRDRGKYGDEQYF. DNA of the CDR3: TGCGCCAGCAGCTCATTCTTCCGGGACAGGGGGAAATATGGGGACGAGCAGTACTTC.

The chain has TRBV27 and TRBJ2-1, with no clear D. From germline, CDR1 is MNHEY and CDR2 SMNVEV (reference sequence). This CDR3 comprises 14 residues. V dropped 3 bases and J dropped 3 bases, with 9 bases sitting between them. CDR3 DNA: TGTGCCAGCAGTTTCGGTTTGATCTACAATGAGCAGTTCTTC. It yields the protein CASSFGLIYNEQFF.

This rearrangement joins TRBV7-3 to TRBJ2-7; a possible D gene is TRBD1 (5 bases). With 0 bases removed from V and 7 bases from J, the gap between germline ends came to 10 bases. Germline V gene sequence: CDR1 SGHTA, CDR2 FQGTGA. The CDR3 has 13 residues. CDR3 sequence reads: CASSLTREAEQYF. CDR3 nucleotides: TGTGCCAGCAGCTTAACCAGGGAAGCTGAGCAGTACTTC.

The CDR3 DNA is TGCGCCAGCAGCTCTGAAAGTAGGGATAATTCACCCCTCCACTTT. Translated, it gives CASSSESRDNSPLHF. The chain is built from TRBV5-1 and TRBJ1-6; D is ambiguous. This CDR3 has 15 amino acids. Germline V gives CDR1 SGHRS, CDR2 YFSETQ. V was clipped by 3 bases and J by 5 bases, with 12 bases between them. Drawing the rest from reference TRBV5-1 and TRBJ1-6, the complete variable domain is KAGVTQTPRYLIKTRGQQVTLSCSPISGHRSVSWYQQTPGQGLQFLFEYFSETQRNKGNFPGRFSGRQFSNSRSEMNVSTLELGDSALYLCASSSESRDNSPLHFGNGTRLTVT.

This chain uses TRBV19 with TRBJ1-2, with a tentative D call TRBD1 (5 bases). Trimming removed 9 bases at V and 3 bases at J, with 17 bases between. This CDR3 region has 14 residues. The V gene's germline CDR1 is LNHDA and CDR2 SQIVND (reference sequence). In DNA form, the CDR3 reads TGTGCCAGCCAGGGACCACAAGGGGACTATGGCTACACCTTC. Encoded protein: CASQGPQGDYGYTF.

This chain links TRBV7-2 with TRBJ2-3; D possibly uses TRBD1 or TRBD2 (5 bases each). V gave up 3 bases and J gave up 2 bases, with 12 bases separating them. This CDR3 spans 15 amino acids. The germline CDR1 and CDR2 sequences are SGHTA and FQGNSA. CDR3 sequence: CASSLAGTVTDTQYF. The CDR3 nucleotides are TGTGCCAGCAGCTTGGCCGGGACGGTCACAGATACGCAGTATTTT.

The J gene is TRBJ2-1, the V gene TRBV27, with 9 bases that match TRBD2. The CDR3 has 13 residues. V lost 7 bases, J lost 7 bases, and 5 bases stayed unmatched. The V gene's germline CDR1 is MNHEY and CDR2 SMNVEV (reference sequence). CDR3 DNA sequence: TGTGCCAGCATCGCGGGAGGGCATAATGAGCAGTTCTTC. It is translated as CASIAGGHNEQFF.

CDR3 residues: CASSQDRSISSYNEQFF. The CDR3 DNA follows: TGTGCCAGCAGCCAAGACCGGAGTATTAGCTCCTACAATGAGCAGTTCTTC. This chain joins TRBV4-2 and TRBJ2-1; no firm D call. The CDR3 covers 17 residues. Between the trimmed V and J ends, which lost 0 bases and 0 bases, there was a span of 12 bases. Germline V gene lookup returns CDR1 LGHNA and CDR2 YNFKEQ.